This TCR beta chain was identified during a study of OX40 agonist ivuxolimab in advanced cancers. Overall study context: Participants averaged around 60 years of age (range about 23 to 80) and were approximately 81% male. A history of anti-PD-1, anti-PD-L1 or anti-CTLA-4 therapy was acceptable, and approximately 40% had some. Three patients responded partially, comprising one with hepatocellular carcinoma and two with cutaneous melanoma.

Concerning this clone itself: Its antigen is still unknown.

V lost 6 bases and J lost 4; bases outside the gene matches: 8. The length of the CDR3 is 15 residues. Germline V gene data show CDR1 as MNHEY and CDR2 as SVGAGI. Method: immunoSEQ multiplex PCR; TCRdb's copy keeps in-frame clones and lacks some. The profile shows 55,000 to 80,000 clones, about 81% of them singletons. Findings and limits, study-wide: Still undetermined is the antigen specificity of the expanded peripheral T cells.

Here the sequenced sample was CD4+ or CD8+ T cells sorted from blood, taken in a trial of the OX40 agonist ivuxolimab. The rearrangement joins TRBV6-5 to TRBJ1-2, with TRBD1 identical over 10 bases. This clonotype was sampled from an adult with an advanced solid tumor such as melanoma, head and neck, liver or kidney cancer. The CDR3 sequence is CASRIGGQGLYGYTF. The CDR3 nucleotides are TGTGCCAGCAGAATTGGGGGACAGGGGCTCTATGGCTACACCTTC.